This TCR beta chain was identified during a study of T cells in Graves' hyperthyroidism and ophthalmopathy. TCR beta CDR3 sequences were amplified from RNA transcripts. The HTBI primer set was used in a first-round RT-PCR of the TCR CDR3. TCRdb fed the multiplex PCR reads into MiXCR, producing one record per CDR3 protein. This table holds more than 450,000 distinct CDR3 sequences, 13% to 15% found once. V was pared by 5 bases and J by 0 bases, with 9 bases between. Per germline, CDR1 SGHAT and CDR2 FQNNGV. CDR3 length equals 14 residues. To note about this clonotype: The antigen remains unidentified.

Subjects aged 18 to 65 presented with newly diagnosed hyperthyroidism of less than 2 months' duration. The diagnostic basis comprised clinical symptoms, serum thyroxine and TRAb, thyroid ultrasound and orbital computed tomography. Fresh peripheral blood, 10 ml, yielded the PBMCs. Study outcomes and limitations: By a 13 V-J model, ophthalmopathy was set apart from stable hyperthyroidism.

The chain employs TRBV11-2 and TRBJ2-3; no clear D. Sequencing used blood. The receptor comes from a woman in her thirties or forties with Graves' hyperthyroidism. The DNA of the CDR3 is TGTGCCAGCAGCCCGATAGTCAGCACAGATACGCAGTATTTT. Protein: CASSPIVSTDTQYF.